This entry features one T cell receptor (beta chain) sequence. V shed 0 bases and J shed 2 bases, with 28 bases lying between them. The CDR3 has 21 residues. These data belong to a study of blood T cell repertoires in COVID-19. Authors' analysis steps: By means of reference gene primer amplification, nucleated cell counts were estimated. Clones were read by immunoSEQ multiplex PCR, and TCRdb kept only the in-frame ones, dropping some. The DNA gave D and trimming, while V, J and clone size come from that table. Of roughly 230,000 clones listed, around 91% are singletons. The sequenced material came from peripheral blood. This chain connects TRBV23-1 to TRBJ1-1; D is possibly TRBD1 (5 bases). TRBV23-1 belongs to the ORF category, with a function that is uncertain. This TCR was recovered from a woman aged 55-70 years with COVID-19, enrolled during active disease. The CDR3 protein is CASSQSQTAGFGFPNNTEAFF. The CDR3 DNA follows: TGCGCCAGCAGTCAATCTCAAACGGCAGGGTTTGGTTTTCCGAACAACACTGAAGCTTTCTTT.